This T cell receptor beta chain was sequenced in a study of control samples from healthy donors and cancer patients. Generated by immunoSEQ multiplex PCR, the TCRdb table keeps only in-frame clones and is missing some. This repertoire shows about 83,000 clones, around 92% found once; its top ten account for 15% to 20%. Germline values: CDR1 KGHDR, CDR2 SFDVKD. This CDR3 comprises 13 residues. The germline V and J ends were trimmed by 3 bases and 8 bases, with 11 bases remaining between them. The TCR comes from a man aged 45-60 years in good health. The sample comprised blood. The V gene is TRBV24-1, the J gene TRBJ2-3; D ambiguous. The CDR3 region has the DNA TGTGCCACCAGTGATCCCCAGAGTGGTACGCAGTATTTT. Protein: CATSDPQSGTQYF.